The present T cell receptor (beta chain) was sequenced within a study of T-cell reconstitution after alpha-beta-depleted transplantation in children. Notes on the study in general: Newly made T cells mostly supplied T-cell counts and diversity one year after transplant. The study reportedly traced alpha-beta T cells about two months after transplant to several hundred expanded graft clones. There were some patients whose high TCRbeta diversity at day 60 came from surviving recipient T cells and thymic progenitors.

Unique molecular identifiers tagged the TCRbeta library. Using its own MiXCR run on the PCR reads, TCRdb lists one record per CDR3 protein. Of 500,000 to 600,000 distinct CDR3 sequences detected, roughly 27% appear once; the ten largest clones hold around a third. Per the germline V gene, CDR1 is KGHDR and CDR2 is SFDVKD. V was pared by 4 bases and J by 7 bases, with 12 bases between. CDR3 length: 13 amino acids. For this clonotype: Antigen: not known.

This TCR derives from a boy under two years old with Wiskott-Aldrich syndrome, due to receive a stem cell transplant. This chain links TRBV24-1 with TRBJ1-2, with D unclear. The sequences come from PBMCs, collected before TCRalphabeta/CD19-depleted stem cell transplant. The CDR3: CATSEADGSGYTF. CDR3 in DNA: TGTGCCACCAGTGAGGCTGATGGGTCTGGCTACACCTTC.